The sequence of this T cell receptor beta chain was determined in a study of cytomegalovirus exposure and HLA in healthy donors. Overall study results and limits: Association of a missense DCLRE1C variant with TCR beta V- and J-gene trimming was reported in a later analysis.

Of note for this clone: Its cognate antigen is unknown.

CDR1 and CDR2 (germline): SGHRS, YFSETQ. Trimming removed 0 bases from V and 6 bases from J; junction bases left unmatched: 9. The CDR3 contains 17 residues. The PCR employed 60 Vbeta primers together with 13 Jbeta primers. Some clones are missing from TCRdb's copy, which holds only in-frame ones; the method was immunoSEQ multiplex PCR. The sample carries about 280,000 clones, around nine tenths recorded once. This TCR derives from a woman younger than 35 in good health and CMV-seronegative. The sample was PBMCs. V is TRBV5-1 and J is TRBJ1-4; 9 positions match TRBD1. The CDR3 loop is CASSLDLVGTGYEKLFF. The CDR3 DNA reads TGCGCCAGCAGCTTGGACCTAGTCGGGACAGGGTATGAAAAACTGTTTTTT.